This entry lists 27 T cell receptor beta chains sequenced from one sample in a study of cytomegalovirus exposure and HLA in healthy donors. The table came from immunoSEQ multiplex PCR; TCRdb's copy has only in-frame clones and leaves some out. The table records about 250,000 clones, about 90% of them present only once. Material for sequencing was PBMCs. The receptors were gathered from a man younger than 35 in good health and CMV-seropositive.

The rearrangement uses TRBV5-4 and TRBJ2-1; TRBD2 is a possible D gene (6 bases). This CDR3 spans 16 amino acids. The germline CDR1 and CDR2 sequences are SGHNT and YYREEE (reference sequence). V dropped 0 bases and J dropped 0 bases, with 10 bases sitting between them. The chain's CDR3 is CASSLEVGLSYNEQFF. CDR3 coding DNA: TGTGCCAGCAGCTTGGAAGTGGGACTCTCCTACAATGAGCAGTTCTTC.

This chain connects TRBV19 to TRBJ1-2; TRBD1 aligns across 7 bases. Germline V gene data show CDR1 as LNHDA and CDR2 as SQIVND (reference sequence). The length of the CDR3 is 15 residues. After removal of 2 bases from V and 8 bases from J, the junction contained 11 bases not matched to a gene. Here the CDR3 reads CASSISGTVVTGYTF. CDR3 DNA sequence: TGTGCCAGTAGTATATCCGGGACAGTGGTAACGGGCTACACCTTC.

This chain connects TRBV7-3 to TRBJ2-3, with 12 positions matching TRBD2. This CDR3 contains 17 residues. After removal of 4 bases from V and 2 bases from J, the junction contained 7 bases not matched to a gene. Germline V gene sequence: CDR1 SGHTA, CDR2 FQGTGA. The CDR3: CASSSFGLAGPTDTQYF. CDR3 DNA sequence: TGTGCCAGCAGCTCCTTCGGACTAGCGGGGCCCACAGATACGCAGTATTTT.

The J gene is TRBJ2-3, the V gene TRBV5-4; TRBD2 agrees at 10 bases. The CDR3 length is 16 residues. The V gene's germline CDR1 is SGHNT and CDR2 YYREEE (reference sequence). J was trimmed by 3 bases and V by 0 bases; bases with no gene match: 4. CDR3: CASSLEASGGTDTQYF. The CDR3 nucleotides are TGTGCCAGCAGCTTGGAAGCTAGCGGGGGAACAGATACGCAGTATTTT. Full variable domain (rest looked up from reference TRBV5-4 and TRBJ2-3): ETGVTQSPTHLIKTRGQQVTLRCSSQSGHNTVSWYQQALGQGPQFIFQYYREEENGRGNFPPRFSGLQFPNYSSELNVNALELDDSALYLCASSLEASGGTDTQYFGPGTRLTVL.

The V call is TRBV19, the J call TRBJ2-7; D is perhaps TRBD2 (6 bases). CDR3 length: 16 residues. Per the germline V gene, CDR1 is LNHDA and CDR2 is SQIVND (reference sequence). Between the trimmed V and J ends, which lost 2 bases and 5 bases, there was a span of 19 bases. CDR3 amino acids: CASSIPLTRERDEQYF. The DNA of the CDR3 is TGTGCCAGTAGTATACCTCTGACTCGGGAGCGAGACGAGCAGTACTTC.

This clone was picked up a small number of times. The V and J genes are TRBV6-5 and TRBJ2-4, with D possibly matching TRBD1 (6 bases). V was clipped by 8 bases and J by 6 bases, with 14 bases between them. The CDR3 contains 13 residues. CDR1 MNHEY and CDR2 SVGAGI come from the germline V gene. The CDR3 loop is CASARTAGNIQYF. The CDR3 nucleotides read TGTGCCAGCGCCCGGACAGCTGGAAACATTCAGTACTTC.

This clone has a single count. The chain couples TRBV5-6 to TRBJ1-1; 7 positions match TRBD1. The CDR3 length is 18 residues. V dropped 4 bases and J dropped 0; count of bases not matched to a gene: 15. Germline CDR1 reads SGHDT; CDR2 reads YYEEEE. The CDR3 DNA follows: TGTGCCAGCAGCCTGCGGTGGGGCAGGGGGATAATGAACACTGAAGCTTTCTTT. Its protein is CASSLRWGRGIMNTEAFF.

This clone occurred once. The rearrangement links TRBV4-1 to TRBJ2-7; 8 nucleotides align to TRBD2. The CDR3 is 16 residues long. Germline V gene lookup returns CDR1 MGHRA and CDR2 YSYEKL. The V and J ends lost 0 bases and 6 bases, in that order; junction bases with no gene match: 10. The CDR3 sequence is CASSQEVALAVTEQYF. The DNA of the CDR3 is TGCGCCAGCAGCCAAGAAGTAGCACTAGCGGTCACCGAGCAGTACTTC.

The V call is TRBV5-4, the J call TRBJ2-6; weak D call: TRBD2 (5 bases). Looked up from germline, CDR1 is SGHNT and CDR2 is YYREEE (reference sequence). The CDR3 runs 16 residues. The germline V and J ends were trimmed by 2 bases and 1 base, with 10 bases remaining between them. The CDR3 protein is CASSFRTDSGANVLTF. The CDR3 DNA reads as TGTGCCAGCAGCTTTAGGACTGATTCTGGGGCCAACGTCCTGACTTTC.

The chain is built from TRBV4-1 and TRBJ1-5; D is possibly TRBD1 (5 bases). The V gene lost 3 bases and the J gene lost 0 bases, with 6 bases spanning the gap. The CDR3 sequence is 14 residues long. Germline values: CDR1 MGHRA, CDR2 YSYEKL. The CDR3 coding sequence is TGCGCCAGCAGCCAGGGACTTAGCAATCAGCCCCAGCATTTT. Translation gives CASSQGLSNQPQHF.

The chain has TRBV5-6 and TRBJ2-7, with a weak D call TRBD2 (6 bases). Germline loops: CDR1 SGHDT, CDR2 YYEEEE. V lost 6 bases and J lost 1, with 11 bases in between. The CDR3 is 13 amino acids. CDR3 bases: TGTGCCAGCACTTCGAGCGGGTCCTACGAGCAGTACTTC. Translated, it gives CASTSSGSYEQYF.

The CDR3 bases are TGCATCATCGGCGGGGGCACAGATACGCAGTATTTT. Residues: CIIGGGTDTQYF. V and J are TRBV29-1 and TRBJ2-3, with D possibly being TRBD2 (6 bases). The CDR3 runs to 12 residues. Germline CDR1 SQVTM, CDR2 ANQGSEA.

This clone appeared a few times. V is TRBV11-2 and J is TRBJ2-1, with unresolved D. CDR3 length: 13 residues. Germline values: CDR1 SGHAT, CDR2 FQNNGV. Trimming took 3 bases from V and 7 from J, leaving 10 bases between them. CDR3 sequence reads: CASSLADLNEQFF. CDR3 DNA sequence: TGTGCCAGCAGCTTGGCCGACTTGAATGAGCAGTTCTTC.

This chain connects TRBV6-4 to TRBJ1-2; D remains ambiguous. The V end was cut by 8 bases, the J end by 4 bases, with 11 bases between. CDR1 MRHNA and CDR2 SNTAGT come from the germline V gene. CDR3 length: 12 residues. CDR3 coding DNA: TGTGCCAGCTACTCTGCCTTCTATGGCTACACCTTC. Translation: CASYSAFYGYTF.

This clone showed up just once. The chain uses TRBV28 and TRBJ1-5, with 7 bases fitting TRBD1. CDR1 is MDHEN, CDR2 SYDVKM, per germline. CDR3 length: 16 residues. After removal of 3 bases from V and 6 bases from J, the junction contained 11 bases not matched to a gene. In DNA, the CDR3 is TGTGCCAGCAGTTTTGTTAGTGAGGGGGCCGGTCAGCCCCAGCATTTT. Its translation: CASSFVSEGAGQPQHF.

The chain combines TRBV4-2 with TRBJ2-7; TRBD2 agrees at 16 bases. CDR1 is LGHNA and CDR2 is YNFKEQ in the germline V gene. After removal of 2 bases from V and 5 bases from J, the junction contained 12 bases not matched to a gene. This CDR3 is built from 19 residues. Here the CDR3 DNA reads TGTGCCAGCAGCCAAACTCCGGGACTAGCGGGAGGGGGGAGGAACGAGCAGTACTTC. It encodes CASSQTPGLAGGGRNEQYF.

V and J are TRBV27 and TRBJ2-1; D possibly corresponds to TRBD1 (8 bases). This CDR3 has 14 amino acids. V lost 2 bases and J lost 9, with 14 bases in between. Germline CDR1 is MNHEY and CDR2 is SMNVEV (reference sequence). This chain's CDR3 is CASSLVQGEGEQFF. The CDR3 DNA is TGTGCCAGCAGTTTAGTACAGGGGGAGGGTGAGCAGTTCTTC.

The gene calls are TRBV4-2 and TRBJ2-2, with TRBD2 matching 7 bases. Germline lookup yields CDR1 LGHNA and CDR2 YNFKEQ. The CDR3 is made up of 17 amino acids. Losses at the gene ends were 0 bases for V and 10 bases for J; bases not matched to a gene: 14. CDR3 residues: CASSQDHEGGHVKELFF. The CDR3 bases are TGTGCCAGCAGCCAAGATCACGAGGGAGGGCATGTGAAGGAGCTGTTTTTT.

The genes are TRBV5-1 and TRBJ2-5; D might be TRBD1 (5 bases). The CDR3 loop spans 14 amino acids. The V end lost 2 bases, the J end lost 1 base, and 9 bases lay between the germline ends. Germline assignment: CDR1 SGHRS and CDR2 YFSETQ. CDR3 sequence reads: CASSLEDTQETQYF. The CDR3 bases are TGCGCCAGCAGCTTAGAGGACACCCAAGAGACCCAGTACTTC. Variable domain in full (rest from reference TRBV5-1 and TRBJ2-5): KAGVTQTPRYLIKTRGQQVTLSCSPISGHRSVSWYQQTPGQGLQFLFEYFSETQRNKGNFPGRFSGRQFSNSRSEMNVSTLELGDSALYLCASSLEDTQETQYFGPGTRLLVL.

The chain employs TRBV7-9 and TRBJ2-7; the D gene is possibly TRBD2 (5 bases). The CDR3 is 13 residues long. The germline V gene encodes CDR1 SEHNR and CDR2 FQNEAQ (reference sequence). The V end lost 2 bases, the J end lost 1 base, and 6 bases lay between the germline ends. CDR3 in DNA: TGTGCCAGCAGCTTACGGGATTCCTACGAGCAGTACTTC. It specifies CASSLRDSYEQYF.

The chain carries TRBV27 and TRBJ2-5, with 8 nucleotides matching TRBD1. The germline V gene encodes CDR1 MNHEY and CDR2 SMNVEV (reference sequence). CDR3 size: 13 residues. V gave up 7 bases and J gave up 5 bases; unmatched junction bases: 6. The CDR3 protein is CASKMTGAETQYF. CDR3 sequence (DNA): TGTGCCAGCAAAATGACAGGGGCCGAGACCCAGTACTTC.

V is TRBV18 and J is TRBJ1-3; D may be TRBD1 (5 bases). CDR3 length: 16 amino acids. Deletions cut 1 base from V and 1 base from J, with 11 bases between. Germline CDR1 and CDR2: KGHSH and LQKENI. CDR3 sequence: CASSPRQLRSGNTIYF. The DNA for the CDR3 is TGTGCCAGCTCACCACGACAGCTGAGATCTGGAAACACCATATATTTT.

The rearrangement joins TRBV4-1 to TRBJ2-5, with D possibly TRBD2 on 6 matching bases. The germline gives CDR1 MGHRA, CDR2 YSYEKL. V lost 0 bases to trimming and J lost 6 bases, with 14 bases between them. The CDR3 has 15 amino acids. The DNA of the CDR3 is TGCGCCAGCAGCCAAGATTGGGGGGAGTGGAAGACCCAGTACTTC. Translation gives CASSQDWGEWKTQYF.

The J gene is TRBJ1-1, the V gene TRBV5-1; the match to TRBD1 covers 9 bases. Germline CDR1 is SGHRS and CDR2 is YFSETQ. This CDR3 has 15 residues. Unmatched junction bases numbered 5, after V lost 4 bases and J lost 1 base. CDR3 amino acids: CASSVGGQGNTEAFF. The CDR3 bases are TGCGCCAGCAGCGTCGGGGGACAGGGGAACACTGAAGCTTTCTTT.

This clone was counted between two and nine times. The chain links TRBV21-1 to TRBJ2-5; the table's D gene call, TRBD2, was not cross checked with the DNA. TRBV21-1 constitutes a pseudogene. This CDR3 is built from 14 residues. The CDR3 nucleotides are TGTGCCAGCAGAGAGGAGCGGGAGCAAGAGACCCAGTACTTC. It specifies CASREEREQETQYF.

This chain uses TRBV18 with TRBJ1-3; D is uncertain. V was trimmed by 0 bases and J by 4 bases, leaving 7 bases between them. CDR3 length: 14 residues. Germline assignment: CDR1 KGHSH and CDR2 LQKENI. Here the CDR3 reads CASSPPGFGNTIYF. DNA of the CDR3: TGTGCCAGCTCACCACCGGGGTTCGGAAACACCATATATTTT. Together with reference TRBV18 and TRBJ1-3, the CDR3 gives the full variable domain: NAGVMQNPRHLVRRRGQEARLRCSPMKGHSHVYWYRQLPEEGLKFMVYLQKENIIDESGMPKERFSAEFPKEGPSILRIQQVVRGDSAAYFCASSPPGFGNTIYFGEGSWLTVV.

The count of this clone is one. The chain recombines TRBV7-3 with TRBJ2-1; unclear D gene. Germline CDR1 is SGHTA and CDR2 is FQGTGA. The CDR3 loop spans 14 amino acids. Trimming stripped 4 bases from V and 4 bases from J, with 11 bases between. CDR3 protein: CASSSSGDYNEQFF. For the CDR3, the DNA is TGTGCCAGCAGCTCAAGTGGTGATTACAATGAGCAGTTCTTC.